Detailed here is one T cell receptor beta chain. Its target is not known. This CDR3 spans 18 amino acids. The germline V gene has CDR1 LGHNA and CDR2 YNFKEQ. V dropped 5 bases and J dropped 2; count of bases not matched to a gene: 12. One heparinised draw of blood, averaging around 120 mL, came from each donor. Sorting gave populations that all exceeded 95% purity. Since all of the isolated RNA was reverse transcribed, expressed TCRB transcripts were what got sequenced. The table came from immunoSEQ multiplex PCR; TCRdb's copy has only in-frame clones and leaves some out. Here the sample spans about 360,000 clones, 10% to 15% being singletons. This sample stems from a study of beta chain features in type 1 diabetes. General observations from the study: In all four CD4+ subsets, TCRB CDR3 length was significantly, moderately reduced in type 1 diabetes. A pattern of fewer insertions and more deletions at VDJ junctions was seen in type 1 diabetes patients.

The clonotype comes from a young man in good health. Sequencing was performed on naive CD4+ T cells from blood. The V call is TRBV4-2, the J call TRBJ2-1; 10 bases fit TRBD2. The CDR3 here is CASSYYLGLAAPYNEQFF. CDR3 bases: TGTGCCAGCAGCTACTACCTAGGACTAGCGGCCCCCTACAATGAGCAGTTCTTC.